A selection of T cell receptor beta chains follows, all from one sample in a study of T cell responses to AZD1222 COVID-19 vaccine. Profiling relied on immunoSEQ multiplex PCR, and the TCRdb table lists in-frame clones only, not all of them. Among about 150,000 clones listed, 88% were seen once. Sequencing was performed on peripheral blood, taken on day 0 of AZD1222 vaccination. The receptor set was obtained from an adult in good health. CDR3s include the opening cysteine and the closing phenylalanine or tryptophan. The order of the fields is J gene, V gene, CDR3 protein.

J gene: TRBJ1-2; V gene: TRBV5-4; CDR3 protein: CASSFRVNYGYTF
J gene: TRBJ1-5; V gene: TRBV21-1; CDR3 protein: CASSKSSRVRNNQPQHF
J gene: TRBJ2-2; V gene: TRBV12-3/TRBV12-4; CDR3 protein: CASSLQRGGELFF
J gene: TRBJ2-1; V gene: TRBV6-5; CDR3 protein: CASSYLGREQFF
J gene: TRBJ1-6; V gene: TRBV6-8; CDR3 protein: CASSGTGSQSPLHF
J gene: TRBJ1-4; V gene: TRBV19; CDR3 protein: CASTAGTLGREKLFF
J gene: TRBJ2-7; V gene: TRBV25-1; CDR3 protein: CASRGGGRLPEQYF
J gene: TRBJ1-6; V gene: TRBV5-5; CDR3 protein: CASSFYRESINSPLHF
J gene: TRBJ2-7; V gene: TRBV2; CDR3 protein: CASSDKAGGLGEQYF
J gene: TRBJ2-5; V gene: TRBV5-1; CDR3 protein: CASSFDRLATQYF
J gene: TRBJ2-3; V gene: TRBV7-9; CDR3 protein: CASSIAGADTQYF
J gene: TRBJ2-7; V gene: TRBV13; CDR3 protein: CASSLGPADSYEQYF
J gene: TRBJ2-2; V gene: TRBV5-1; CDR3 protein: CASSLAGQGAGELFF
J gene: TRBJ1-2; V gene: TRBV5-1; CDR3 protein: CASSLVDNYGYTF
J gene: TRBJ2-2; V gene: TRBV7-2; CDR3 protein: CASSFQGGNTGELFF